The next 18 T cell receptor beta chains were all read from a single sample in a study of early T cells in non-severe SARS-CoV-2 infection. TCRdb re-analysed the 5' RACE reads in MiXCR, keeping a single row per CDR3 protein. The repertoire holds about 49,000 distinct CDR3 sequences, with around 6% as singletons. This specimen consisted of whole blood, obtained at baseline. The receptors were sampled from an adult who was a healthcare worker with PCR-confirmed SARS-CoV-2 infection or an uninfected control (not recorded which).

This clonotype was seen a few times. This rearrangement joins TRBV7-2 to TRBJ1-4; no firm D call. CDR3 size: 14 residues. Germline CDR1 SGHTA, CDR2 FQGNSA. Trimming shortened V by 5 bases and J by 7 bases, and 14 bases separated the two germline ends. CDR3 in DNA: TGTGCCAGCAGCCGCGCTGGCCGGGCTGAAAAACTGTTTTTT. This sequence encodes CASSRAGRAEKLFF.

This clonotype was detected many times. The V gene is TRBV7-8, the J gene TRBJ2-7, with 10 bases matching TRBD1. The CDR3 loop spans 15 amino acids. Trimming cost V 5 bases and J 5 bases; bases outside gene matches: 9. Germline assignment: CDR1 SGHVS and CDR2 FQNEAQ. CDR3 region: CASSLAGTGVHEQYF. CDR3 DNA: TGTGCCAGCAGCCTGGCCGGGACAGGGGTCCACGAGCAGTACTTC.

The V gene is TRBV7-2, the J gene TRBJ1-3; D is possibly TRBD1 (6 bases). The CDR3 loop spans 15 amino acids. CDR1 and CDR2 from the germline V gene are SGHTA and FQGNSA. V lost 5 bases to trimming and J lost 0 bases, with 11 bases between them. CDR3 region: CASSPDRFSGNTIYF. The DNA for the CDR3 is TGTGCCAGCAGCCCCGACAGGTTCTCTGGAAACACCATATATTTT.

This clonotype is termed medium-sized (0.01 to 0.1%). The V call is TRBV30, the J call TRBJ2-3; D is undetermined. CDR1 and CDR2 (germline): GTSNPN, SVGIG (reference sequence). This CDR3 region has 11 residues. Trimming cost V 0 bases and J 6 bases, with 4 bases left between them. CDR3 in amino acids: CAWSVTDTQYF. The CDR3 bases are TGTGCCTGGAGTGTAACGGATACGCAGTATTTT.

In its sample, this clonotype was seen many times. The chain combines TRBV5-1 with TRBJ2-2, with TRBD1 as a possible D gene (6 bases). V was pared by 4 bases and J by 0 bases, with 10 bases between. CDR3 length: 15 amino acids. Germline CDR1 reads SGHRS; CDR2 reads YFSETQ. The CDR3 DNA sequence: TGCGCCAGCAGCCCAGGGGAGCCGAACACCGGGGAGCTGTTTTTT. This translates into CASSPGEPNTGELFF.

This clonotype showed up many times. The chain is built from TRBV30 and TRBJ1-1; D is uncertain. Germline V lookup: CDR1 GTSNPN, CDR2 SVGIG (reference sequence). This CDR3 has 14 residues. V was shortened by 1 base and J by 0 bases, with 9 bases between the two germline ends. CDR3 in DNA: TGTGCCTGGAGTGGACCCAGAATGAACACTGAAGCTTTCTTT. Amino acids: CAWSGPRMNTEAFF.

This clonotype has ten or more counts. V usage is TRBV3-1 and J usage is TRBJ2-5; TRBD1 agrees at 8 bases. The CDR3 totals 14 residues. V was pared by 1 base and J by 5 bases, with 3 bases of the junction left unmatched. Germline CDR1 is LGHDT and CDR2 is YNNKEL (reference sequence). In nucleotides, the CDR3 is TGTGCCAGCAGCCAAGCACAGGGGGGTGAGACCCAGTACTTC. It translates to CASSQAQGGETQYF.

There are a few counts of this clonotype. The rearrangement uses TRBV6-6 and TRBJ2-5, with 8 bases matching TRBD2. The germline V gene encodes CDR1 MNHNY and CDR2 SVGAGI (reference sequence). V was clipped by 6 bases and J by 5 bases; unmatched bases: 20. The CDR3 has 18 amino acids. The CDR3 reads CASSLLSPGGPLPETQYF. The DNA of the CDR3 is TGTGCCAGCAGCCTGTTGAGCCCGGGGGGGCCATTGCCCGAGACCCAGTACTTC.

This clonotype was observed many times. V is TRBV9 and J is TRBJ1-2, with a tentative D call TRBD1 (5 bases). CDR1 SGDLS and CDR2 YYNGEE come from the germline V gene. The CDR3 extends over 15 amino acids. The V gene lost 0 bases and the J gene lost 1 base, with 10 bases spanning the gap. This CDR3 is CASSVGTGGNYGYTF. CDR3 DNA: TGTGCCAGCAGCGTAGGTACAGGTGGTAACTATGGCTACACCTTC.

In its sample, this clonotype was seen many times. This chain connects TRBV7-9 to TRBJ1-1; TRBD1 might be the D (5 bases). The CDR3 consists of 13 residues. Germline CDR1 and CDR2: SEHNR and FQNEAQ (reference sequence). Trimming shortened V by 9 bases and J by 7 bases, and 18 bases separated the two germline ends. The chain's CDR3 is CARTRDVNGEAFF. CDR3 nucleotide sequence: TGTGCCAGGACCCGGGACGTCAACGGTGAAGCTTTCTTT.

This clonotype was seen many times. This chain joins TRBV4-3 and TRBJ2-3; 9 nucleotides align to TRBD1. J lost 9 bases, V lost 4 bases, and 5 bases had no gene match. This CDR3 spans 13 amino acids. The germline V gene has CDR1 LGHNA and CDR2 YSLEER. This CDR3 reads CASSPGTGRTQYF. The CDR3 region has the DNA TGCGCCAGCAGCCCAGGGACAGGGCGGACGCAGTATTTT.

This clonotype was recorded many times. The rearrangement joins TRBV14 to TRBJ1-6, with 7 bases identical to TRBD1. Trimming at V came to 3 bases and at J to 7 bases, leaving 9 bases not matched to a gene. In germline, CDR1 is SGHDN, CDR2 FVKESK. This CDR3 is built from 16 residues. CDR3 residues: CASSQSPGQRNSPLHF. CDR3 nucleotide sequence: TGTGCCAGCAGCCAGTCACCGGGACAGCGAAATTCACCCCTCCACTTT.

At least ten counts were recorded for this clonotype. The V gene is TRBV6-5, the J gene TRBJ2-2; TRBD1 is a possible D gene (5 bases). Germline V CDR1 and CDR2: MNHEY, SVGAGI. Trimming stripped 2 bases from V and 3 bases from J, with 7 bases between. The CDR3 consists of 14 residues. CDR3 loop: CASSYDRYTGELFF. The CDR3 DNA is TGTGCCAGCAGTTACGACAGATACACCGGGGAGCTGTTTTTT.

A few counts support this clonotype. V is TRBV21-1 and J is TRBJ1-1; the DNA was not used to check the table's D call, TRBD1. TRBV21-1 is noted as a pseudogene. This CDR3 has 11 residues. The DNA for the CDR3 is TGTGCCAGCAGCAGCCAGGGGGAAGCTTTCTTT. Protein product: CASSSQGEAFF.

This clonotype was seen at least ten times. J is TRBJ1-1 and V is TRBV11-3; D call uncertain. V was cut by 5 bases and J by 4 bases, with 14 bases left in between. Germline V CDR1 and CDR2: SGHNT, YENEEA. This CDR3 has 14 residues. CDR3 protein: CASSHGGSFTEAFF. In DNA form, the CDR3 reads TGTGCCAGCAGCCATGGAGGGAGTTTCACTGAAGCTTTCTTT. Full variable domain (remainder filled in from reference TRBV11-3 and TRBJ1-1): EAGVVQSPRYKIIEKKQPVAFWCNPISGHNTLYWYLQNLGQGPELLIRYENEEAVDDSQLPKDRFSAERLKGVDSTLKIQPAELGDSAVYLCASSHGGSFTEAFFGQGTRLTVV.

Many counts were recorded for this clonotype. The chain recombines TRBV9 with TRBJ2-1; D is ambiguous. This CDR3 has 16 amino acids. Deletions cut 7 bases from V and 0 bases from J, with 17 bases between. In germline, CDR1 is SGDLS, CDR2 YYNGEE. The CDR3 region is CASAKDARISYNEQFF. CDR3 coding DNA: TGTGCCAGCGCCAAGGACGCACGGATCTCCTACAATGAGCAGTTCTTC.

V and J are TRBV7-9 and TRBJ2-7; D remains unclear. Trimming shortened V by 5 bases and J by 2 bases, and 22 bases separated the two germline ends. This CDR3 comprises 17 residues. The germline V gene has CDR1 SEHNR and CDR2 FQNEAQ (reference sequence). Written as DNA, the CDR3 is TGTGCCAGCAGCCTTAAAGTAGTGAGTGGGTCCACCTACGAGCAGTACTTC. Amino acid sequence: CASSLKVVSGSTYEQYF.

A word on this clonotype: An end of the junction differs from the germline gene, which may be a read error. The chain is built from TRBV7-7 and TRBJ2-5, with D perhaps TRBD1 or TRBD2 (6 bases each). Germline V CDR1 and CDR2: SSHAT, FNYEAQ (reference sequence). CDR3 length equals 14 residues. In DNA form, the CDR3 reads TGTGCTAGCAGCTCGAGGGGGGTCCAAGAGACCCAGTACTTC. It translates to CASSSRGVQETQYF.